A single sample gave rise to the 11 T cell receptor beta chains below, sequenced in a study of blood T cell repertoires in COVID-19. This table comes from immunoSEQ multiplex PCR, and its TCRdb copy is limited to in-frame clones, with some not included. The sample comprises more than 150,000 clones, less than 90% of which are singletons, and less than 25% rests with the top ten. The specimen sequenced was peripheral blood. These receptor sequences come from a man between 65 and 79 years old with active or convalescent COVID-19.

The chain carries TRBV5-1 and TRBJ2-1; possible D gene TRBD2, 6 bases. CDR1 and CDR2 (germline): SGHRS, YFSETQ. V was trimmed by 1 base and J by 9 bases, leaving 11 bases between them. This CDR3 has 13 residues. DNA for the CDR3: TGCGCCAGCAGCTTGCGGGAGCGAAGTGAGCAGTTCTTC. This encodes CASSLRERSEQFF. The full variable domain, with the rest looked up from reference TRBV5-1 and TRBJ2-1, is KAGVTQTPRYLIKTRGQQVTLSCSPISGHRSVSWYQQTPGQGLQFLFEYFSETQRNKGNFPGRFSGRQFSNSRSEMNVSTLELGDSALYLCASSLRERSEQFFGPGTRLTVL.

This chain links TRBV6-2 or TRBV6-3 with TRBJ2-7; 9 positions agree with TRBD2. This CDR3 spans 15 amino acids. Germline-derived CDR1 and CDR2 are MNHEY and SVGEGT. V lost 6 bases, J lost 0 bases, and 6 bases stayed unmatched. The CDR3 bases are TGTGCCAGCAGCCCCGGGACTAGCCTCTCCTACGAGCAGTACTTC. It yields the protein CASSPGTSLSYEQYF.

V is TRBV25-1 and J is TRBJ2-7; 9 bases align to TRBD2. J gave up 8 bases and V 2 bases, and 7 bases lay outside the gene matches. CDR1 and CDR2 (germline): MGHDK, SYGVNS. This CDR3 spans 14 amino acids. The CDR3 reads CASSERGGRGKQYF. The CDR3 DNA sequence: TGTGCCAGCAGTGAACGGGGCGGGAGGGGAAAGCAGTACTTC.

The genes are TRBV6-6 and TRBJ2-7; D remains ambiguous. The CDR3 runs to 12 residues. Germline V CDR1 and CDR2: MNHNY, SVGAGI (reference sequence). V lost 11 bases, J lost 3 bases, and 14 bases lay in between. The chain's CDR3 is CAAAEVGYEQYF. In DNA form, the CDR3 reads TGTGCCGCCGCAGAGGTAGGCTACGAGCAGTACTTC.

This chain connects TRBV10-2 to TRBJ1-2, with a tentative D call TRBD1 (6 bases). The germline V and J ends were trimmed by 7 bases and 4 bases, with 10 bases remaining between them. Germline assignment: CDR1 WSHSY and CDR2 SAAADI. CDR3 size: 12 residues. CDR3 coding DNA: TGCGCCAGCAACACAGGGAGCTATGGCTACACCTTC. This encodes CASNTGSYGYTF.

The rearrangement uses TRBV19 and TRBJ1-2; weak D call: TRBD1 (6 bases). The germline CDR1 and CDR2 sequences are LNHDA and SQIVND (reference sequence). The CDR3 length is 16 residues. The V end was cut by 5 bases, the J end by 2 bases, with 18 bases between. The CDR3 region has the DNA TGTGCCAGTAGTTTAAACCGGCAGGGGTACAACTATGGCTACACCTTC. Translated: CASSLNRQGYNYGYTF.

This rearrangement joins TRBV11-2 to TRBJ2-2; D is undetermined. Per the germline V gene, CDR1 is SGHAT and CDR2 is FQNNGV. The CDR3 sequence is 16 residues long. With 5 bases removed from V and 4 bases from J, the gap between germline ends came to 17 bases. In DNA, the CDR3 is TGTGCCAGCAGCCCCACGAGAACAGAAGGCACCGGGGAGCTGTTTTTT. Its translation: CASSPTRTEGTGELFF. Combining the CDR3 with reference TRBV11-2 and TRBJ2-2 gives the whole variable domain EAGVAQSPRYKIIEKRQSVAFWCNPISGHATLYWYQQILGQGPKLLIQFQNNGVVDDSQLPKDRFSAERLKGVDSTLKIQPAKLEDSAVYLCASSPTRTEGTGELFFGEGSRLTVL.

V and J are TRBV27 and TRBJ1-2; possibly TRBD1 for D (5 bases). Germline V gene data show CDR1 as MNHEY and CDR2 as SMNVEV (reference sequence). The germline V and J ends were trimmed by 2 bases and 8 bases, with 12 bases remaining between them. The CDR3 contains 13 residues. Here the CDR3 DNA reads TGTGCCAGCAGTTTAAAGGGGTATTGGGGCTACACCTTC. It yields the protein CASSLKGYWGYTF.

The genes are TRBV7-9 and TRBJ2-1; 9 bases fit TRBD1. The length of the CDR3 is 15 residues. The germline gives CDR1 SEHNR, CDR2 FQNEAQ (reference sequence). V gave up 4 bases and J gave up 4 bases; unmatched junction bases: 5. CDR3 in DNA: TGTGCCAGCAGCTCACAGGGGGCGGGGTACAATGAGCAGTTCTTC. Translation: CASSSQGAGYNEQFF.

This chain uses TRBV28 with TRBJ2-7, with D perhaps TRBD1 (8 bases). V dropped 5 bases and J dropped 5 bases, with 19 bases sitting between them. The CDR3 has 15 residues. CDR1 is MDHEN, CDR2 SYDVKM, per germline. The CDR3 loop is CASSPQGEGVHEQYF. The CDR3 DNA sequence: TGTGCCAGCAGTCCACAGGGGGAGGGTGTCCACGAGCAGTACTTC. The entire variable domain, with the rest obtained from reference TRBV28 and TRBJ2-7, is as follows: DVKVTQSSRYLVKRTGEKVFLECVQDMDHENMFWYRQDPGLGLRLIYFSYDVKMKEKGDIPEGYSVSREKKERFSLILESASTNQTSMYLCASSPQGEGVHEQYFGPGTRLTVT.

The chain carries TRBV7-2 and TRBJ1-2; 7 positions match TRBD1. Germline-derived CDR1 and CDR2 are SGHTA and FQGNSA. The length of the CDR3 is 13 residues. The J segment lost 8 bases and the V segment lost 1 base, leaving 4 bases of the junction unmatched. The CDR3 coding sequence is TGTGCCAGCAGCTTAGGACAGGGTCGGGGCTACACCTTC. This translates into CASSLGQGRGYTF.